Listed below are T cell receptor beta chains from one sample, sequenced in a study of PD-1 blockade in classical Hodgkin lymphoma. Here immunoSEQ multiplex PCR was the method, and the copy in TCRdb shows in-frame clones only, minus some. The repertoire includes under 80,000 clones, 71% of them detected once, and less than 9.5% sits in the top ten. The source material was peripheral blood mononuclear cells (PBMCs), sampled before the second cycle of nivolumab. The source is a human donor with classical Hodgkin lymphoma. The CDR3 runs from the conserved cysteine through the conserved F or W. D genes are given only for firm matches. Size is stated for part of the rows, as once, few or many counts, or as a class when the clone is expanded.

v_gene: TRBV7-7
d_gene: -
abundance: -
j_gene: TRBJ2-2
CDR3nt: TGTGCCAGCAGCCCTATTGGGGCGGCGAACACCGGGGAGCTGTTTTTT
CDR3aa: CASSPIGAANTGELFF

v_gene: TRBV7-8
d_gene: TRBD1
abundance: few
j_gene: TRBJ2-5
CDR3nt: TGTGCCAGCAGCCCACTAGGGGGTGACAGGGCACCCCAAGAGACCCAGTACTTC
CDR3aa: CASSPLGGDRAPQETQYF

v_gene: TRBV5-1
d_gene: -
abundance: -
j_gene: TRBJ1-1
CDR3nt: TGCGCCAGCAGCTTGACAGGGTCGGGTACTGAAGCTTTCTTT
CDR3aa: CASSLTGSGTEAFF

v_gene: TRBV5-1
d_gene: -
abundance: -
j_gene: TRBJ2-2
CDR3nt: TGCGCCAGCAGCTTGGATGTGTCCACCACCGGGGAGCTGTTTTTT
CDR3aa: CASSLDVSTTGELFF

v_gene: TRBV4-1
d_gene: -
abundance: -
j_gene: TRBJ1-6
CDR3nt: TGCGCCAGCAGCCAAGATCAAGGCAGGGTTGACTCACCCCTCCACTTT
CDR3aa: CASSQDQGRVDSPLHF

v_gene: TRBV11-3
d_gene: -
abundance: -
j_gene: TRBJ2-2
CDR3nt: TGTGCCAGCAGCCCAGCGAGTAACACCGGGGAGCTGTTTTTT
CDR3aa: CASSPASNTGELFF

v_gene: TRBV30
d_gene: -
abundance: once
j_gene: TRBJ2-7
CDR3nt: TGTGCCTGGACCCCCAATGCCGGCGAGCAGTACTTC
CDR3aa: CAWTPNAGEQYF

v_gene: TRBV7-9
d_gene: TRBD2
abundance: -
j_gene: TRBJ2-1
CDR3nt: TGTGCCAGCAGCTTAATATCTAGCGGGAACTACAATGAGCAGTTCTTC
CDR3aa: CASSLISSGNYNEQFF

v_gene: TRBV7-6
d_gene: TRBD1
abundance: -
j_gene: TRBJ2-2
CDR3nt: TGTGCCAGCAGCTTAGCAACAGGGGGCGCGAACACCGGGGAGCTGTTTTTT
CDR3aa: CASSLATGGANTGELFF

v_gene: TRBV5-1
d_gene: -
abundance: few
j_gene: TRBJ1-1
CDR3nt: TGCGCCAGCAGCCTACAGGGCATGAACACTGAAGCTTTCTTT
CDR3aa: CASSLQGMNTEAFF

v_gene: TRBV4-1
d_gene: -
abundance: -
j_gene: TRBJ1-1
CDR3nt: TGCGCCAGCAGCTTACCTCCGGGACACCCCGGAGGGAACACTGAAGCTTTCTTT
CDR3aa: CASSLPPGHPGGNTEAFF

v_gene: TRBV28
d_gene: -
abundance: -
j_gene: TRBJ1-1
CDR3nt: TGTGCCAGCAGAGGCAGGGGGAACACTGAAGCTTTCTTT
CDR3aa: CASRGRGNTEAFF

v_gene: TRBV9
d_gene: -
abundance: -
j_gene: TRBJ1-1
CDR3nt: TGTGCCAGCAGTGAGGACTGGAACACTGAAGCTTTCTTT
CDR3aa: CASSEDWNTEAFF

v_gene: TRBV6-1
d_gene: TRBD2
abundance: -
j_gene: TRBJ2-1
CDR3nt: TGTGCCAGCAGTGAAGAGGCTAGCGGGAGCTCCTACAATGAGCAGTTCTTC
CDR3aa: CASSEEASGSSYNEQFF

v_gene: TRBV14
d_gene: -
abundance: -
j_gene: TRBJ1-2
CDR3nt: TGTGCCAGCAGCCGCGGGACCCCCTATGGCTACACCTTC
CDR3aa: CASSRGTPYGYTF

v_gene: TRBV5-1
d_gene: TRBD1
abundance: -
j_gene: TRBJ2-5
CDR3nt: TGCGCCAGCAGCCTATTACCGGGACAGCAAGAGACCCAGTACTTC
CDR3aa: CASSLLPGQQETQYF

v_gene: TRBV19
d_gene: -
abundance: few
j_gene: TRBJ1-6
CDR3nt: TGTGCCAGCACAACATCGGGCTCCTATAATTCACCCCTCCACTTT
CDR3aa: CASTTSGSYNSPLHF

v_gene: TRBV5-4
d_gene: -
abundance: -
j_gene: TRBJ1-4
CDR3nt: TGTGCCAGCAGCACTGGTGGACTCCAGGGGGAAAAACTGTTTTTT
CDR3aa: CASSTGGLQGEKLFF

v_gene: TRBV5-4
d_gene: -
abundance: -
j_gene: TRBJ1-2
CDR3nt: TGTGCCAGCACCACCGGGGGGTCAAACTATGGCTACACCTTC
CDR3aa: CASTTGGSNYGYTF

v_gene: TRBV5-1
d_gene: -
abundance: few
j_gene: TRBJ1-3
CDR3nt: TGCGCCAGCAGCTGGAACCCTGCCTCCTCTGGAAACACCATATATTTT
CDR3aa: CASSWNPASSGNTIYF

v_gene: TRBV28
d_gene: -
abundance: -
j_gene: TRBJ2-7
CDR3nt: TGTGCCAGCAGTTTGCGAGGGGGATCCTGCGAGCAGTACTTC
CDR3aa: CASSLRGGSCEQYF

v_gene: TRBV11-3
d_gene: TRBD2
abundance: -
j_gene: TRBJ2-2
CDR3nt: TGTGCCAGCAACCGGGGAGGGGCCGGCACCGGGGAGCTGTTTTTT
CDR3aa: CASNRGGAGTGELFF

v_gene: TRBV9
d_gene: TRBD2
abundance: -
j_gene: TRBJ2-5
CDR3nt: TGTGCCAGCAGCGTAGGGGCTAGCGGGAGGGCCGGCGGAGAGACCCAGTACTTC
CDR3aa: CASSVGASGRAGGETQYF

v_gene: TRBV6-5
d_gene: -
abundance: few
j_gene: TRBJ2-7
CDR3nt: TGTGCCAGCAGTTACTTAAGACCCCCAGGGGCCTACGAGCAGTACTTC
CDR3aa: CASSYLRPPGAYEQYF

v_gene: TRBV6-1
d_gene: TRBD1
abundance: -
j_gene: TRBJ2-7
CDR3nt: TGTGCCAGCAGTGAGTACAGGGGGAAGTCCTACGAGCAGTACTTC
CDR3aa: CASSEYRGKSYEQYF

v_gene: TRBV18
d_gene: TRBD2
abundance: -
j_gene: TRBJ2-2
CDR3nt: TGTGCCAGCTCACCGCGACTAGCGGGAGCCGGGGAGCTGTTTTTT
CDR3aa: CASSPRLAGAGELFF

v_gene: TRBV5-1
d_gene: -
abundance: -
j_gene: TRBJ1-6
CDR3nt: TGCGCCAGCAGCGCCCGACAGGACGGTTCACCCCTCCACTTT
CDR3aa: CASSARQDGSPLHF

v_gene: TRBV9
d_gene: TRBD2
abundance: -
j_gene: TRBJ2-7
CDR3nt: TGTGCCAGCAGCGTAGCCCCAGCGGGGGGCCAGTACGAGCAGTACTTC
CDR3aa: CASSVAPAGGQYEQYF

v_gene: TRBV30
d_gene: -
abundance: -
j_gene: TRBJ1-2
CDR3nt: TGTGCCTGGACTACAGGGTATGGCTACACCTTC
CDR3aa: CAWTTGYGYTF

v_gene: TRBV9
d_gene: TRBD1
abundance: -
j_gene: TRBJ2-7
CDR3nt: TGTGCCAGCAGCGTAAGTCCAGTCGACAGGGGCGATTACTACGAGCAGTACTTC
CDR3aa: CASSVSPVDRGDYYEQYF

v_gene: TRBV4-2
d_gene: -
abundance: -
j_gene: TRBJ2-1
CDR3nt: TGTGCCAGCAGCCAAGATAAGGGACTTATAGTCTACAATGAGCAGTTCTTC
CDR3aa: CASSQDKGLIVYNEQFF

v_gene: TRBV15
d_gene: -
abundance: -
j_gene: TRBJ1-5
CDR3nt: TGTGCCACCAGCAGAGGCGTTCAGGACATTTGGAATAGCAATCAGCCCCAGCATTTT
CDR3aa: CATSRGVQDIWNSNQPQHF

v_gene: TRBV7-9
d_gene: -
abundance: -
j_gene: TRBJ1-2
CDR3nt: TGTGCCAGCAGACCCGGTGGGGGGCTGAATGGCTACACCTTC
CDR3aa: CASRPGGGLNGYTF

v_gene: TRBV5-1
d_gene: -
abundance: -
j_gene: TRBJ1-2
CDR3nt: TGCGCCAGCAGCTTGTGGCAGGGGAGGCAATATGGCTACACCTTC
CDR3aa: CASSLWQGRQYGYTF

v_gene: TRBV4-2
d_gene: -
abundance: -
j_gene: TRBJ1-5
CDR3nt: TGTGCCAGCAGCCAAGACCCAGGGGTCCAGCCCCAGCATTTT
CDR3aa: CASSQDPGVQPQHF

v_gene: TRBV7-9
d_gene: -
abundance: -
j_gene: TRBJ1-2
CDR3nt: TGTGCCAGCAGCTTAGCAGGGATGGATGGCTACACCTTC
CDR3aa: CASSLAGMDGYTF

v_gene: TRBV10-1
d_gene: TRBD1
abundance: -
j_gene: TRBJ1-1
CDR3nt: TGCGCCAGCGGTAAACCGGGACAGGCGAGTAAGAACACTGAAGCTTTCTTT
CDR3aa: CASGKPGQASKNTEAFF

v_gene: TRBV7-9
d_gene: -
abundance: -
j_gene: TRBJ1-1
CDR3nt: TGTGCCAGCAGCTTTTCCAGGGCAAACACTGAAGCTTTCTTT
CDR3aa: CASSFSRANTEAFF

v_gene: TRBV9
d_gene: -
abundance: -
j_gene: TRBJ1-2
CDR3nt: TGTGCCAGCAGCGCCGAGCACAGGAGTTATGGCTACACCTTC
CDR3aa: CASSAEHRSYGYTF

v_gene: TRBV21-1
d_gene: -
abundance: -
j_gene: TRBJ2-5
CDR3nt: TGTGCCAGCAGCAAAGGCGGCGGGGGACAGGGGAGACAAGAGACCCAGTACTTC
CDR3aa: CASSKGGGGQGRQETQYF

v_gene: TRBV12-5
d_gene: -
abundance: -
j_gene: TRBJ2-1
CDR3nt: TGTGCTAGTGGTTTGTTCCCCGAGCAGTTCTTC
CDR3aa: CASGLFPEQFF

v_gene: TRBV4-1
d_gene: -
abundance: -
j_gene: TRBJ2-7
CDR3nt: TGCGCCAGCAGCCAAGGGGGTTACGAGCAGTACTTC
CDR3aa: CASSQGGYEQYF

v_gene: TRBV14
d_gene: -
abundance: few
j_gene: TRBJ1-1
CDR3nt: TGTGCCAGCAGCCAAGAGGATTGGCGACCTCTGGCTTTCTTT
CDR3aa: CASSQEDWRPLAFF

v_gene: TRBV7-1
d_gene: -
abundance: -
j_gene: TRBJ2-7
CDR3nt: TGTGCCAGCAGCTCCTTCCTTGTCTACGAGCAGTACTTC
CDR3aa: CASSSFLVYEQYF

v_gene: TRBV7-8
d_gene: -
abundance: -
j_gene: TRBJ1-4
CDR3nt: TGTGCCAGCAGCTCGAACAGGGAAGGGAGTGAAAAACTGTTTTTT
CDR3aa: CASSSNREGSEKLFF

v_gene: TRBV19
d_gene: -
abundance: -
j_gene: TRBJ2-5
CDR3nt: TGTGCCAGTACCCCGTCTGCGGGCCTACAAGAGACCCAGTACTTC
CDR3aa: CASTPSAGLQETQYF

v_gene: TRBV19
d_gene: TRBD1
abundance: few
j_gene: TRBJ1-1
CDR3nt: TGTGCCAGTAGTATAATCCAGGGGGCAGGGACTGAAGCTTTCTTT
CDR3aa: CASSIIQGAGTEAFF

v_gene: TRBV6-1
d_gene: -
abundance: -
j_gene: TRBJ1-2
CDR3nt: TGTGCCAGCAGTGAAGTCGGGGCAGGCCCCTATGGCTACACCTTC
CDR3aa: CASSEVGAGPYGYTF

v_gene: TRBV11-2
d_gene: -
abundance: -
j_gene: TRBJ1-1
CDR3nt: TGTGCCAGCAGCCAGGGTGGCACTGAAGCTTTCTTT
CDR3aa: CASSQGGTEAFF

v_gene: TRBV6-6
d_gene: -
abundance: -
j_gene: TRBJ2-1
CDR3nt: TGTGCCAGCAGGGTCCTCCTCGGTGAGAATGAGCAGTTCTTC
CDR3aa: CASRVLLGENEQFF

v_gene: TRBV11-3
d_gene: TRBD2
abundance: many
j_gene: TRBJ2-7
CDR3nt: TGTGCCAGCACCCCCCGGGGGGGGGCCGAGCAGTACTTC
CDR3aa: CASTPRGGAEQYF

v_gene: TRBV9
d_gene: TRBD1
abundance: few
j_gene: TRBJ1-2
CDR3nt: TGTGCCAGCAGCGTAGTGGCAGGGGGCAACTATGGCTACACCTTC
CDR3aa: CASSVVAGGNYGYTF

v_gene: TRBV2
d_gene: -
abundance: -
j_gene: TRBJ2-5
CDR3nt: TGTGCCAGCAGGTACAGGGAAGGTGGGAAGACCCAGTACTTC
CDR3aa: CASRYREGGKTQYF

v_gene: TRBV2
d_gene: -
abundance: -
j_gene: TRBJ1-1
CDR3nt: TGTGCCAGCAGTGCAGGGTTTGGAGCTTTCTTT
CDR3aa: CASSAGFGAFF